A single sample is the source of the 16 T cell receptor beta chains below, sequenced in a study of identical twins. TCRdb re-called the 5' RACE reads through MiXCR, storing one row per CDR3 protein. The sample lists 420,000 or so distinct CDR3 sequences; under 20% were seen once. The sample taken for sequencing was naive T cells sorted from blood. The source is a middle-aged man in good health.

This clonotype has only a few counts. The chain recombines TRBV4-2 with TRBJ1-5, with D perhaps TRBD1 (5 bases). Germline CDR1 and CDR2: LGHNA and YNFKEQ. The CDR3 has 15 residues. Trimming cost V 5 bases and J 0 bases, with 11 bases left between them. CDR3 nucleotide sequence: TGTGCCAGCAGCTATGGGGGAAATAGCAATCAGCCCCAGCATTTT. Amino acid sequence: CASSYGGNSNQPQHF.

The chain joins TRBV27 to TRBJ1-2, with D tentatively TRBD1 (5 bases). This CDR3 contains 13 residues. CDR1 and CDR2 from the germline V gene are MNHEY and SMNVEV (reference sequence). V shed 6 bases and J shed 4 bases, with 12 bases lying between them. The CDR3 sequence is CASRTELSYGYTF. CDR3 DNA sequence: TGTGCCAGCAGGACAGAGCTTAGCTATGGCTACACCTTC.

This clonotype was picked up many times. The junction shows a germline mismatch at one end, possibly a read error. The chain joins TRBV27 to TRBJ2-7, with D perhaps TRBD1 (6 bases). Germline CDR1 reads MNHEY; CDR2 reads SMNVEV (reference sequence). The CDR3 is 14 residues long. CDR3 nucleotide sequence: TGTGCCAACAGTTTAAACAGGGTTGCCTACGAGCAGTACTTC. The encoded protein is CANSLNRVAYEQYF.

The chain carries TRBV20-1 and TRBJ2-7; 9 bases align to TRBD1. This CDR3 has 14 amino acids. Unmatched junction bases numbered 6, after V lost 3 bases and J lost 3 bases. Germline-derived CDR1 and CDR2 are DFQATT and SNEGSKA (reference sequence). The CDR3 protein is CSASSRTGVYEQYF. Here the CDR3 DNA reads TGCAGTGCTAGCTCCCGGACAGGGGTCTACGAGCAGTACTTC.

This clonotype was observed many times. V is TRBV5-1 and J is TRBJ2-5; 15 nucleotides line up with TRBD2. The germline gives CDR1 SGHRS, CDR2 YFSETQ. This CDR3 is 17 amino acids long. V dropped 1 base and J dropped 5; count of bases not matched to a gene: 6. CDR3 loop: CASSLSSGTSGRETQYF. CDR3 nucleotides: TGCGCCAGCAGCTTGAGTTCCGGGACTAGCGGGAGGGAGACCCAGTACTTC. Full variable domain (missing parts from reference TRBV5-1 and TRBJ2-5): KAGVTQTPRYLIKTRGQQVTLSCSPISGHRSVSWYQQTPGQGLQFLFEYFSETQRNKGNFPGRFSGRQFSNSRSEMNVSTLELGDSALYLCASSLSSGTSGRETQYFGPGTRLLVL.

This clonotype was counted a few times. CDR3 protein: CSAPGRQTGELFF. CDR3 DNA sequence: TGCAGTGCACCGGGACGACAAACCGGGGAGCTGTTTTTT. The chain employs TRBV20-1 and TRBJ2-2; D might be TRBD1 or TRBD2, each matching 5 bases. Germline V lookup: CDR1 DFQATT, CDR2 SNEGSKA (reference sequence). The CDR3 is 13 residues long. V dropped 6 bases and J dropped 5 bases, with 13 bases sitting between them.

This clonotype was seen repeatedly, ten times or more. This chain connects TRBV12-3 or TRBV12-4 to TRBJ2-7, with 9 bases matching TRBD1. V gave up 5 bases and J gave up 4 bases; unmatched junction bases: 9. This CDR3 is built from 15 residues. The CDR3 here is CASSDGTGMEYEQYF. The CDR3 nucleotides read TGTGCCAGCAGTGACGGGACAGGGATGGAGTACGAGCAGTACTTC.

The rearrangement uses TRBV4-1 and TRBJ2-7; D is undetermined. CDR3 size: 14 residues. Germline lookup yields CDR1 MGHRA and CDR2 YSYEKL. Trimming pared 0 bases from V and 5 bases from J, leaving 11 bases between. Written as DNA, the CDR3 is TGCGCCAGCAGCCAAGATACAGTGCGGCACGAGCAGTACTTC. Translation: CASSQDTVRHEQYF.

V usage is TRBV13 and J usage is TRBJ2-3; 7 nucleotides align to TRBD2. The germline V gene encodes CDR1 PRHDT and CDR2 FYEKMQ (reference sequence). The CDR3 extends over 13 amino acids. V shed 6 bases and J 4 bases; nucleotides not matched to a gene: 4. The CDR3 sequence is CASRSSGSDTQYF. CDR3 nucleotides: TGTGCCAGCAGGTCTAGCGGATCAGATACGCAGTATTTT. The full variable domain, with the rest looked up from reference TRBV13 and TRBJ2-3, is AAGVIQSPRHLIKEKRETATLKCYPIPRHDTVYWYQQGPGQDPQFLISFYEKMQSDKGSIPDRFSAQQFSDYHSELNMSSLELGDSALYFCASRSSGSDTQYFGPGTRLTVL.

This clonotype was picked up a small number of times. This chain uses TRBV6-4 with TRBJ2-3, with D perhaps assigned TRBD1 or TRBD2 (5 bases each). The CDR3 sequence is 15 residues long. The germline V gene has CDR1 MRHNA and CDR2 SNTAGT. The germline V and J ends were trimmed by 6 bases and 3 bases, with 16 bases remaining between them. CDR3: CASSGRDLRTDTQYF. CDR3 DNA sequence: TGTGCCAGCAGCGGCCGGGACCTGCGGACAGATACGCAGTATTTT.

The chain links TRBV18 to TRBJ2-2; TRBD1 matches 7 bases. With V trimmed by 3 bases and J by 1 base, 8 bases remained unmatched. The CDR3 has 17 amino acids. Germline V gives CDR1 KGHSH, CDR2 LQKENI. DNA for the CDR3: TGTGCCAGCTCACCCCCAACAGGGGACCAGAACACCGGGGAGCTGTTTTTT. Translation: CASSPPTGDQNTGELFF.

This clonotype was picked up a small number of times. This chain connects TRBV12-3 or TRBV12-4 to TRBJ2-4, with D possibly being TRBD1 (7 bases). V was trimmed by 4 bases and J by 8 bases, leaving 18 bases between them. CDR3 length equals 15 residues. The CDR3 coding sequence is TGTGCCAGCAGTTATGGGCGGGACAGCTATGACATTCAGTACTTC. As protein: CASSYGRDSYDIQYF.

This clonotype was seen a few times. The CDR3 DNA follows: TGCGCCAGCAGCTTGGATCTAGGGTTGAAGACCCAGTACTTC. This codes for CASSLDLGLKTQYF. The V call is TRBV5-1, the J call TRBJ2-5; no reliable D call. The germline CDR1 and CDR2 sequences are SGHRS and YFSETQ. V was trimmed by 0 bases and J by 6 bases, leaving 12 bases between them. The CDR3 sequence is 14 residues long.

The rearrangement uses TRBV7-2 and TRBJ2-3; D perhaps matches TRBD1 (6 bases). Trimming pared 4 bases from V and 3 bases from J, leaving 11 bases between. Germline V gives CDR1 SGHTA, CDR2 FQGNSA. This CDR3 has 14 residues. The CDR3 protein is CASSWRTETDTQYF. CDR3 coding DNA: TGTGCCAGCAGCTGGAGGACAGAAACAGATACGCAGTATTTT.

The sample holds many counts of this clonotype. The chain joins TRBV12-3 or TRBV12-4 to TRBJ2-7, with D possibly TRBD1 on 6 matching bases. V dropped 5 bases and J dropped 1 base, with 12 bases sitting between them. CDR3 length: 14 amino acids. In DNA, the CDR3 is TGTGCCAGCAGTCTCAGGGGACCATCCTACGAGCAGTACTTC. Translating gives CASSLRGPSYEQYF.

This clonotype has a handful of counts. In DNA form, the CDR3 reads TGTGCCAGCAGCGTAGCTTCGGATGAGACCCAGTACTTC. Its translation is CASSVASDETQYF. The chain is built from TRBV9 and TRBJ2-5; D unclear. CDR3 size: 13 residues. Germline V gives CDR1 SGDLS, CDR2 YYNGEE. V lost 0 bases, J lost 5 bases, and 8 bases lay in between.